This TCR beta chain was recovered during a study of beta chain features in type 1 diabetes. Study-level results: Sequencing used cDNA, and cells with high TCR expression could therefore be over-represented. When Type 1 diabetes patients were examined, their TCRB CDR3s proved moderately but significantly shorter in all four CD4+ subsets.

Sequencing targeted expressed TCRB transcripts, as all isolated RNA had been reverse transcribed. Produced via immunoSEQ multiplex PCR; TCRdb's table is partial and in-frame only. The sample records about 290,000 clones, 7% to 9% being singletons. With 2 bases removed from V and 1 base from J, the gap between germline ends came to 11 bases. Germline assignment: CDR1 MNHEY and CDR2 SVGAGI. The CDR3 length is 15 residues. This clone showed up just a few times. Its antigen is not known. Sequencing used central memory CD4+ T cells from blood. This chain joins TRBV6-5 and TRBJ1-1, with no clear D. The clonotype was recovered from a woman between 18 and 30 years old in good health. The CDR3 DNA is TGTGCCAGCAGTTACGGGTGGGATCCGAACACTGAAGCTTTCTTT. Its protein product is CASSYGWDPNTEAFF.